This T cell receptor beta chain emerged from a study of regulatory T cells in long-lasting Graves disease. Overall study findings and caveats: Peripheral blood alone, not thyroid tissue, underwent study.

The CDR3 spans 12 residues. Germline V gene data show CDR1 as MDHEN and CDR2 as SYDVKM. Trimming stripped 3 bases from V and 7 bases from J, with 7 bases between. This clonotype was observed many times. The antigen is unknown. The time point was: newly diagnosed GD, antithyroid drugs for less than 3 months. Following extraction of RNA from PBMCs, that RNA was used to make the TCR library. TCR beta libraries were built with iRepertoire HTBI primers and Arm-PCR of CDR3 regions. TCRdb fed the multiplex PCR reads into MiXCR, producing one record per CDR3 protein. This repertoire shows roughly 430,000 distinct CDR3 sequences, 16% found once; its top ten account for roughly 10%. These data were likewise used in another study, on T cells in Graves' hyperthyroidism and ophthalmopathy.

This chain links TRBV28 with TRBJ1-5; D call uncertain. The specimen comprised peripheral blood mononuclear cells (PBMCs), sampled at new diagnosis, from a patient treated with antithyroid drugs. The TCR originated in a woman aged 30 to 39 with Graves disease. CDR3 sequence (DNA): TGTGCCAGCAGTTTGAGGGTCCAGCCCCAGCATTTT. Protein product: CASSLRVQPQHF.